Sequencing of this T cell receptor beta chain was carried out in a study of T cells in Graves' hyperthyroidism and ophthalmopathy. Patients aged 18 to 65 had newly diagnosed hyperthyroidism that had lasted under 2 months. Uncontrolled infection, other autoimmune disease, pregnancy or lactation excluded patients. Fresh peripheral blood, 7.5 to 10 ml, was the source of the PBMCs. The study, taken as a whole, reports: A model of 13 V-J features distinguished ophthalmopathy from stable hyperthyroidism.

This CDR3 region has 15 residues. The V gene's germline CDR1 is DFQATT and CDR2 SNEGSKA (reference sequence). In the case of this clonotype: Antigen specificity is unknown. Given a much more abundant clone one base away, this may be a read error.

Amplification of TCR beta CDR3 regions was performed using RNA transcripts as template. A set of HTBI primers served as the primers for a first-round RT-PCR of the TCR CDR3. TCRdb passed the multiplex PCR reads through MiXCR, listing each CDR3 protein once. The table has hundreds of thousands of distinct CDR3 sequences, approximately 13% seen once. The sequencing sample was made of blood. The clonotype was recovered from a woman younger than 35 with Graves' hyperthyroidism. The rearrangement links TRBV20-1 to TRBJ2-1; either TRBD1 or TRBD2 may supply D (5 bases each). The tail of the sequence fits TRBJ2-7 better, so the J call may be wrong. The CDR3 region is CSARLRDLEYNEQYF. For the CDR3, the DNA is TGCAGTGCTAGACTCCGGGACCTGGAGTACAATGAGCAGTACTTC.